Listed here is a single T cell receptor beta chain. Assay: immunoSEQ multiplex PCR; the TCRdb copy retains only in-frame clones and omits some. This sample carries some 350,000 clones, roughly nine tenths of them seen once, and the ten largest clones take about 1%. There are 11 residues in the CDR3. V shed 3 bases and J shed 4 bases, with 3 bases lying between them. This entry belongs to a study of blood T cell repertoires in COVID-19. Study-level information: Sample material is recorded as cDNA or gDNA derived from T cells, B-cell-depleted T cells, or PBMCs.

What was sequenced was PBMCs or T cells enriched from blood (not recorded which). This TCR was recovered from a man between 18 and 29 years old who had recovered from COVID-19. The rearrangement links TRBV12-3 or TRBV12-4 to TRBJ1-2; D unresolved. The CDR3 sequence is CASSFSYGYTF. The CDR3 nucleotides read TGTGCCAGCAGTTTCAGCTATGGCTACACCTTC.